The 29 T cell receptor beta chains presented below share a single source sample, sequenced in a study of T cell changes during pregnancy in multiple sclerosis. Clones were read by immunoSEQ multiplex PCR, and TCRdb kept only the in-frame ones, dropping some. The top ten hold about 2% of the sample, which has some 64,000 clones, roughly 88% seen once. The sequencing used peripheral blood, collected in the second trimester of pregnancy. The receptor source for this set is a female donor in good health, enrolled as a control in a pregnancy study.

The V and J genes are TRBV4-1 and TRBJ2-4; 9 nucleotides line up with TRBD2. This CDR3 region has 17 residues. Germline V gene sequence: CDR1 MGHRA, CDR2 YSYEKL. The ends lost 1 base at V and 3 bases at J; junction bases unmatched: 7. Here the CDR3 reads CASSQGLAGTIKNIQYF. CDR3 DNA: TGCGCCAGCAGCCAAGGGCTAGCGGGGACGATCAAAAACATTCAGTACTTC.

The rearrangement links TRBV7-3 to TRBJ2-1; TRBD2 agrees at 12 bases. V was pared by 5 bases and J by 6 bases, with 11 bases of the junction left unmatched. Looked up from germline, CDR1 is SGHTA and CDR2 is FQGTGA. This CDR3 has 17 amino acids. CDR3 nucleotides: TGTGCCAGCAGCCCAGACCGGACTAGCGGGGCGACCAATGAGCAGTTCTTC. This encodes CASSPDRTSGATNEQFF.

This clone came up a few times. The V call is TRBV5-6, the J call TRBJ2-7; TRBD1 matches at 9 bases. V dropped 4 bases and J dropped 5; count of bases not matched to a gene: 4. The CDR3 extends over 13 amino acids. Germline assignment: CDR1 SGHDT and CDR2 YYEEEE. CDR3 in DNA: TGTGCCAGCAGCGTCACAGGGGGCGACGAGCAGTACTTC. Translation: CASSVTGGDEQYF.

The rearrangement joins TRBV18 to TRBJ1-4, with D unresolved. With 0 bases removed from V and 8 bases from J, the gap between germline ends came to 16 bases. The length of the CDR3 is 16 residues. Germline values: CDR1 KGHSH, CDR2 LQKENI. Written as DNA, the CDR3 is TGTGCCAGCTCACCACCTTTGTTGTCCGGGAACGAAAAACTGTTTTTT. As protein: CASSPPLLSGNEKLFF.

Here the CDR3 DNA reads TGTGCCACCAGCAGAAAGGACAGGGGTGGACGCGAGCAGTACTTC. As protein: CATSRKDRGGREQYF. The rearrangement uses TRBV15 and TRBJ2-7; 9 bases map to TRBD1. This CDR3 contains 15 residues. CDR1 and CDR2 from the germline V gene are LNHNV and YYDKDF (reference sequence). V trimming: 2 bases; J trimming: 6 bases; junction bases outside the gene matches: 8.

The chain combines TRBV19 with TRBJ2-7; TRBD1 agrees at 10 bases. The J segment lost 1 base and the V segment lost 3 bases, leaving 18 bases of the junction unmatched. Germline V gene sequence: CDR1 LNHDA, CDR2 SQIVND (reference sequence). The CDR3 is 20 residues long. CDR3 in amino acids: CASSIGPGQGRGRKSYEQYF. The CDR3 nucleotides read TGTGCCAGTAGTATTGGGCCGGGACAGGGGAGGGGCAGAAAATCCTACGAGCAGTACTTC.

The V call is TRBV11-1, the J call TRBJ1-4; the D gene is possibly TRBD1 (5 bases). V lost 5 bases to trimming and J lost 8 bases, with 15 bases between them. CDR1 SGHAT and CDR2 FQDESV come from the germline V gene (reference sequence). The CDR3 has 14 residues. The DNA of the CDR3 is TGTGCCAGCAGCCCGCCAGGGTCGAAGGAAAAACTGTTTTTT. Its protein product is CASSPPGSKEKLFF. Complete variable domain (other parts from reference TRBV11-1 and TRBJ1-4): EAEVAQSPRYKITEKSQAVAFWCDPISGHATLYWYRQILGQGPELLVQFQDESVVDDSQLPKDRFSAERLKGVDSTLKIQPAELGDSAMYLCASSPPGSKEKLFFGSGTQLSVL.

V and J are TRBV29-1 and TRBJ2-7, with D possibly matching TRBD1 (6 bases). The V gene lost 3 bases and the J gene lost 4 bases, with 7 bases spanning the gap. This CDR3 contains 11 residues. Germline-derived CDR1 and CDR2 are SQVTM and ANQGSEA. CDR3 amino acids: CSVDQGYEQYF. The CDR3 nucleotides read TGCAGCGTTGATCAGGGGTACGAGCAGTACTTC.

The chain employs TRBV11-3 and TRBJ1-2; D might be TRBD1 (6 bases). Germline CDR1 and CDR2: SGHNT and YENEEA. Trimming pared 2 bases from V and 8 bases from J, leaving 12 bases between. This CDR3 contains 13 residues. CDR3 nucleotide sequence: TGTGCCAGCAGCTTAAGCACAGGGCAAGGCTACACCTTC. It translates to CASSLSTGQGYTF.

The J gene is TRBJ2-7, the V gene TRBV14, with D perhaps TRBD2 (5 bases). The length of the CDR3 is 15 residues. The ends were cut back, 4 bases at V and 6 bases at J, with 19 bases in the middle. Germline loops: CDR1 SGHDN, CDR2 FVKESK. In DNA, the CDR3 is TGTGCCAGCAGCCTTTGGAGGCAGTTGGGTTCCGAGCAGTACTTC. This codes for CASSLWRQLGSEQYF.

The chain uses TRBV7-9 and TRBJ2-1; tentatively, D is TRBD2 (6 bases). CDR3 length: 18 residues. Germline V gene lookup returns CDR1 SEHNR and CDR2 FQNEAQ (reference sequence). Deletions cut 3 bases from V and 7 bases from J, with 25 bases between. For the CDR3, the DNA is TGTGCCAGCAGCTTGGAGGGCTCCGATTATTATATACGTAATGAGCAGTTCTTC. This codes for CASSLEGSDYYIRNEQFF. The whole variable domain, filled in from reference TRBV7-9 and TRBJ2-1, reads DTGVSQNPRHKITKRGQNVTFRCDPISEHNRLYWYRQTLGQGPEFLTYFQNEAQLEKSRLLSDRFSAERPKGSFSTLEIQRTEQGDSAMYLCASSLEGSDYYIRNEQFFGPGTRLTVL.

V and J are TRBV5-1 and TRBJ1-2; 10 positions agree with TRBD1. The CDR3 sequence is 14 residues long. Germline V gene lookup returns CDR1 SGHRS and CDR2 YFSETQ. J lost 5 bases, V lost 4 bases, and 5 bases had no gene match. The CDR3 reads CASSTWTGGYGYTF. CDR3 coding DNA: TGCGCCAGCAGCACCTGGACAGGGGGGTATGGCTACACCTTC.

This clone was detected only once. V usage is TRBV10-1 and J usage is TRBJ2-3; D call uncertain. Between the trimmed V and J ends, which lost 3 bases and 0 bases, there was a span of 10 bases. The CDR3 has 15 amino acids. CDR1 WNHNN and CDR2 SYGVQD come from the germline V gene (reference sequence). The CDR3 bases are TGCGCCAGCAGTGACCTCACTCCTAGCACAGATACGCAGTATTTT. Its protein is CASSDLTPSTDTQYF.

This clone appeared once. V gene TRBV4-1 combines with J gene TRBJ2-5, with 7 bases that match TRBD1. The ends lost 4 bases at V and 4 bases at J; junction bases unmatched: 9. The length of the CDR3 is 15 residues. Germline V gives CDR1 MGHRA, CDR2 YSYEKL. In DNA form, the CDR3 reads TGCGCCAGCAGCCGGACAGGTTTAGGGCTAGAGACCCAGTACTTC. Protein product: CASSRTGLGLETQYF.

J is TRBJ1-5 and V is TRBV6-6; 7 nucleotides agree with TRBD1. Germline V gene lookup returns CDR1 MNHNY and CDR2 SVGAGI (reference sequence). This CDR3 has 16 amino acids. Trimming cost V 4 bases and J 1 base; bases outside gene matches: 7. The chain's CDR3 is CASSWQGGRSNQPQHF. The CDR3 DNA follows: TGTGCCAGCAGTTGGCAGGGGGGAAGGAGCAATCAGCCCCAGCATTTT.

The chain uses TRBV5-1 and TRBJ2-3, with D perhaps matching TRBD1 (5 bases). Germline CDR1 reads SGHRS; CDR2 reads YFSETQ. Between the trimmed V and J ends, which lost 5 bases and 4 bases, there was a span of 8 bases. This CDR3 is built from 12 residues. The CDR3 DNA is TGCGCCAGCAGAGTAGGGGCAGATACGCAGTATTTT. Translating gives CASRVGADTQYF.

The chain's CDR3 is CAISGRQGGTEAFF. In DNA form, the CDR3 reads TGTGCCATCAGTGGACGACAGGGAGGCACTGAAGCTTTCTTT. The chain carries TRBV10-3 and TRBJ1-1; 7 nucleotides agree with TRBD1. The CDR3 consists of 14 residues. Germline V gene data show CDR1 as ENHRY and CDR2 as SYGVKD. V gave up 4 bases and J gave up 4 bases; unmatched junction bases: 6.

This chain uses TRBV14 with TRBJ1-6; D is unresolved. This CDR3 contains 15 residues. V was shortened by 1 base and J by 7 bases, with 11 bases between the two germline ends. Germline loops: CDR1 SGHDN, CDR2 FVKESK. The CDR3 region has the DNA TGTGCCAGCAGCCAAGTACGTAGAGGGAATTCACCCCTCCACTTT. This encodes CASSQVRRGNSPLHF.

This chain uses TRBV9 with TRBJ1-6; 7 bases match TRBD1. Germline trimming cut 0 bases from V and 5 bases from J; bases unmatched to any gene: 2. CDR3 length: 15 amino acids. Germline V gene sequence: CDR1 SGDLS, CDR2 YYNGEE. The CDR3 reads CASSVGDSDNSPLHF. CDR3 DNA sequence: TGTGCCAGCAGCGTAGGGGACAGCGATAATTCACCCCTCCACTTT.

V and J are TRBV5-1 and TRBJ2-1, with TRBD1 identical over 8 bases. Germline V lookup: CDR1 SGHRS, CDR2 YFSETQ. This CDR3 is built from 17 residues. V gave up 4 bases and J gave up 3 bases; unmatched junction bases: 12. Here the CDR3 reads CASSTTGQANFYNEQFF. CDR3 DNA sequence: TGCGCCAGCAGCACCACGGGACAGGCTAATTTCTACAATGAGCAGTTCTTC.

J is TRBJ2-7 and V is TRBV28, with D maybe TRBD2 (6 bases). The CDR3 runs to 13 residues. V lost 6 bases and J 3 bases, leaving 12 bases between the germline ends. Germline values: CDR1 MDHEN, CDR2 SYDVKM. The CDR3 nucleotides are TGTGCCAGCAGCACCGGGACTGTCTACGAGCAGTACTTC. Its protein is CASSTGTVYEQYF.

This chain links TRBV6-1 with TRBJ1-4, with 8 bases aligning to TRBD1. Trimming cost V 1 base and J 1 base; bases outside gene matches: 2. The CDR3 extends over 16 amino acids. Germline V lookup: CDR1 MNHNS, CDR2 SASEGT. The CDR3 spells CASSEGTGRTNEKLFF. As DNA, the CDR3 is TGTGCCAGCAGTGAAGGGACAGGGCGAACTAATGAAAAACTGTTTTTT.

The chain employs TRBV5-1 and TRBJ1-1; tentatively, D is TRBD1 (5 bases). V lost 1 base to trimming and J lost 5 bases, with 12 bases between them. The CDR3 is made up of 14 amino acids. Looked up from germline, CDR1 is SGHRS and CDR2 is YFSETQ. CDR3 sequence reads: CASSLTGGVTEAFF. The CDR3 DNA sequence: TGCGCCAGCAGCTTGACGGGGGGTGTTACTGAAGCTTTCTTT.

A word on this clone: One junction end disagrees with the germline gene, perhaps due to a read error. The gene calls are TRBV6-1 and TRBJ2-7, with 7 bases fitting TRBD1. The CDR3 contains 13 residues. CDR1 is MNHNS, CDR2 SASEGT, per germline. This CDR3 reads CASGDRALYEQYF. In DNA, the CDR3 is TGTGCCAGCGGTGACAGGGCCCTCTACGAGCAGTACTTC.

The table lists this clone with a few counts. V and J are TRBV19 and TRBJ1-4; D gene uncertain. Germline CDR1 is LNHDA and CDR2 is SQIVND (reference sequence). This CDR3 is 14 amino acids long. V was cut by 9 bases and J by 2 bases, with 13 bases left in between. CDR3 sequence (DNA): TGTGCCAGCAGTCGAGCCGGTACTAATGAAAAACTGTTTTTT. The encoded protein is CASSRAGTNEKLFF. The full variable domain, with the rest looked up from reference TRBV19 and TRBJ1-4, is DGGITQSPKYLFRKEGQNVTLSCEQNLNHDAMYWYRQDPGQGLRLIYYSQIVNDFQKGDIAEGYSVSREKKESFPLTVTSAQKNPTAFYLCASSRAGTNEKLFFGSGTQLSVL.

This CDR3 reads CAISEGTSYTDTQYF. CDR3 nucleotide sequence: TGTGCCATCAGTGAAGGGACTAGCTACACAGATACGCAGTATTTT. The chain couples TRBV10-3 to TRBJ2-3; 9 bases match TRBD2. Germline values: CDR1 ENHRY, CDR2 SYGVKD. The CDR3 sequence is 15 residues long. With 3 bases clipped from V and 2 bases from J, the junction kept 3 bases outside the gene matches.

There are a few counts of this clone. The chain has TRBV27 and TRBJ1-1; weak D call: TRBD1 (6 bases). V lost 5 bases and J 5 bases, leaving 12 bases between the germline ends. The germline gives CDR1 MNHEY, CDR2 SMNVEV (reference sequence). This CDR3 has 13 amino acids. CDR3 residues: CASSINRVTEAFF. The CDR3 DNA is TGTGCCAGCAGTATCAACAGGGTGACTGAAGCTTTCTTT.

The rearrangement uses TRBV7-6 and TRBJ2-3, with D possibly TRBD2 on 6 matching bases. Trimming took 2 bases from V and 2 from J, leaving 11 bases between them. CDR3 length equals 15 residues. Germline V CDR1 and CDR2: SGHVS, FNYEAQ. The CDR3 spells CASSLRDSLTDTQYF. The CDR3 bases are TGTGCCAGCAGCTTACGGGACTCCCTCACAGATACGCAGTATTTT.

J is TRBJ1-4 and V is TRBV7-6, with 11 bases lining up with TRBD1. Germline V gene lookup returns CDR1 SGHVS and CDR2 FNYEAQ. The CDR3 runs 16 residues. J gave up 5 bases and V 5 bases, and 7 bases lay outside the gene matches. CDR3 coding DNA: TGTGCCAGCAGCGGGGGGACAGGGGGAGAGAATGAAAAACTGTTTTTT. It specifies CASSGGTGGENEKLFF. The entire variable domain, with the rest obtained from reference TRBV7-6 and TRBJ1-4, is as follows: GAGVSQSPRYKVTKRGQDVALRCDPISGHVSLYWYRQALGQGPEFLTYFNYEAQQDKSGLPNDRFSAERPEGSISTLTIQRTEQRDSAMYRCASSGGTGGENEKLFFGSGTQLSVL.